These 21 T cell receptor beta chains originate from one sample sequenced in a study of Ad26.COV2.S vaccination and SARS-CoV-2 variants. The treatment is: 15 to 20 received Ad26.COV2.S at low or high dose, single or two shots; 5 received placebo; per-sample allocation not given. Following the first vaccine or placebo injection, samples were taken on day 63. Assay: immunoSEQ multiplex PCR; the TCRdb copy retains only in-frame clones and omits some. This repertoire shows about 330,000 clones, approximately 87% found once; its top ten account for 4.5% to 5.5%. The sequencing used peripheral blood, collected in a trial of Ad26.COV2.S vaccine versus placebo. The source is a person between 18 and 60 years old who received the Ad26.COV2.S COVID-19 vaccine or a placebo.

Here the CDR3 DNA reads TGTGCCAGCTCACCACCAGGGCAGGTAGAGACCCAGTACTTC. Its protein product is CASSPPGQVETQYF. V is TRBV18 and J is TRBJ2-5; D call uncertain. The CDR3 loop spans 14 amino acids. Trimming shortened V by 0 bases and J by 4 bases, and 9 bases separated the two germline ends. CDR1 and CDR2 from the germline V gene are KGHSH and LQKENI.

The CDR3 bases are TGTGCCAGCAGCTTAGTGAGGGGACGAAACACCATATATTTT. Its protein product is CASSLVRGRNTIYF. V usage is TRBV7-2 and J usage is TRBJ1-3; D might be TRBD1 (5 bases). Germline V CDR1 and CDR2: SGHTA, FQGNSA. This CDR3 has 14 amino acids. The V gene lost 1 base and the J gene lost 5 bases, with 9 bases spanning the gap. Variable domain in full (rest from reference TRBV7-2 and TRBJ1-3): GAGVSQSPSNKVTEKGKDVELRCDPISGHTALYWYRQSLGQGLEFLIYFQGNSAPDKSGLPSDRFSAERTGGSVSTLTIQRTQQEDSAVYLCASSLVRGRNTIYFGEGSWLTVV.

The genes are TRBV19 and TRBJ1-3; 7 bases fit TRBD1. V gave up 9 bases and J gave up 1 base; unmatched junction bases: 9. This CDR3 region has 15 residues. Germline V lookup: CDR1 LNHDA, CDR2 SQIVND (reference sequence). CDR3 bases: TGTGCCAGCAAACCGGGACAGCCTTCTGGAAACACCATATATTTT. It is translated as CASKPGQPSGNTIYF.

This clone is a singleton in its sample. The V and J genes are TRBV9 and TRBJ2-2; D tentatively fits TRBD1 or TRBD2 (7 bases each). Trimming stripped 3 bases from V and 5 bases from J, with 17 bases between. The CDR3 has 16 residues. The germline gives CDR1 SGDLS, CDR2 YYNGEE. The CDR3 loop reads CASSAPGGGPTGELFF. In DNA form, the CDR3 reads TGTGCCAGCAGCGCCCCAGGGGGGGGGCCGACCGGGGAGCTGTTTTTT.

This rearrangement joins TRBV5-1 to TRBJ2-5, with 13 bases fitting TRBD2. With V trimmed by 0 bases and J by 2 bases, 13 bases remained unmatched. The length of the CDR3 is 20 residues. The V gene's germline CDR1 is SGHRS and CDR2 YFSETQ. DNA for the CDR3: TGCGCCAGCAGCTTGGGAGGGACTAGCGGGATCCTTTCGGGGCAAGAGACCCAGTACTTC. Its protein product is CASSLGGTSGILSGQETQYF.

The chain employs TRBV27 and TRBJ2-1, with D hard to call. Deletions cut 6 bases from V and 2 bases from J, with 5 bases between. The CDR3 contains 12 residues. The V gene's germline CDR1 is MNHEY and CDR2 SMNVEV (reference sequence). Here the CDR3 reads CASSLTYNEQFF. CDR3 in DNA: TGTGCCAGCAGCCTGACCTACAATGAGCAGTTCTTC.

The rearrangement links TRBV30 to TRBJ2-1; 10 nucleotides agree with TRBD2. Germline CDR1 and CDR2: GTSNPN and SVGIG (reference sequence). V was clipped by 7 bases and J by 10 bases; unmatched bases: 16. This CDR3 has 15 residues. The CDR3 protein is CASTQELAGAGEQFF. The DNA for the CDR3 is TGTGCCTCTACCCAGGAGCTAGCGGGAGCGGGGGAGCAGTTCTTC. Variable domain in full (rest from reference TRBV30 and TRBJ2-1): SQTIHQWPATLVQPVGSPLSLECTVEGTSNPNLYWYRQAAGRGLQLLFYSVGIGQISSEVPQNLSASRPQDRQFILSSKKLLLSDSGFYLCASTQELAGAGEQFFGPGTRLTVL.

V and J are TRBV6-4 and TRBJ1-2, with 7 bases matching TRBD1. Per the germline V gene, CDR1 is MRHNA and CDR2 is SNTAGT. The CDR3 loop spans 13 amino acids. V lost 6 bases to trimming and J lost 2 bases; unmatched junction nucleotides: 3. CDR3 in amino acids: CASSATGNYGYTF. The CDR3 DNA reads as TGTGCCAGCAGCGCGACAGGGAACTATGGCTACACCTTC.

This chain joins TRBV5-1 and TRBJ1-3; TRBD1 matches 7 bases. Germline CDR1 is SGHRS and CDR2 is YFSETQ. J gave up 4 bases and V 2 bases, and 6 bases lay outside the gene matches. The CDR3 is 15 amino acids. For the CDR3, the DNA is TGCGCCAGCAGCTTTAGGGGGCACTGGGGAAACACCATATATTTT. Translating it yields CASSFRGHWGNTIYF.

This chain joins TRBV5-1 and TRBJ2-7, with D possibly matching TRBD2 (6 bases). Looked up from germline, CDR1 is SGHRS and CDR2 is YFSETQ. CDR3 length: 13 residues. Trimming cost V 0 bases and J 6 bases, with 10 bases left between them. The CDR3 is CASSLGQGGEQYV. The CDR3 DNA follows: TGCGCCAGCAGCTTGGGGCAGGGAGGCGAGCAGTACGTC.

The CDR3 DNA follows: TGTGCCAGCTCACCTCAACTAGCATACGAGCAGTACGTC. Translated, it gives CASSPQLAYEQYV. J is TRBJ2-7 and V is TRBV18; the D gene is possibly TRBD2 (6 bases). Germline CDR1 KGHSH, CDR2 LQKENI. This CDR3 contains 13 residues. Trimming took 3 bases from V and 4 from J, leaving 10 bases between them.

This clone appeared a single time. V and J are TRBV4-3 and TRBJ1-2; D is unclear. Per germline, CDR1 LGHNA and CDR2 YSLEER. Trimming removed 0 bases from V and 4 bases from J, with 9 bases in between. The CDR3 loop spans 14 amino acids. CDR3 coding DNA: TGCGCCAGCAGCCAAGAAATAGTCCGCTATGGCTACACCTTC. Translation gives CASSQEIVRYGYTF.

The CDR3 region has the DNA TGTGCCTGGAGTCGTGAGGCAGCGCAGGAGCAGTTCTTC. Residues: CAWSREAAQEQFF. V is TRBV30 and J is TRBJ2-1; D gene unclear. The CDR3 is made up of 13 amino acids. Trimming took off 2 bases at V and 10 bases at J, with 15 bases between the two ends. Germline V gene data show CDR1 as GTSNPN and CDR2 as SVGIG (reference sequence). Supplemented by reference TRBV30 and TRBJ2-1, the full variable domain reads SQTIHQWPATLVQPVGSPLSLECTVEGTSNPNLYWYRQAAGRGLQLLFYSVGIGQISSEVPQNLSASRPQDRQFILSSKKLLLSDSGFYLCAWSREAAQEQFFGPGTRLTVL.

The gene calls are TRBV9 and TRBJ1-1; TRBD1 aligns across 7 bases. J was trimmed by 3 bases and V by 2 bases; bases with no gene match: 7. The length of the CDR3 is 15 residues. Germline CDR1 is SGDLS and CDR2 is YYNGEE. The CDR3 here is CASSVQGGFDTEAFF. The CDR3 nucleotides read TGTGCCAGCAGCGTCCAGGGGGGGTTCGACACTGAAGCTTTCTTT.

J is TRBJ2-3 and V is TRBV19; no clear D gene. V lost 4 bases and J lost 0, with 17 bases in between. Looked up from germline, CDR1 is LNHDA and CDR2 is SQIVND (reference sequence). This CDR3 spans 17 amino acids. Here the CDR3 reads CASSKPIRTASTDTQYF. The CDR3 bases are TGTGCCAGTAGTAAACCCATTCGGACGGCTAGCACAGATACGCAGTATTTT. The full variable domain, with the rest looked up from reference TRBV19 and TRBJ2-3, is DGGITQSPKYLFRKEGQNVTLSCEQNLNHDAMYWYRQDPGQGLRLIYYSQIVNDFQKGDIAEGYSVSREKKESFPLTVTSAQKNPTAFYLCASSKPIRTASTDTQYFGPGTRLTVL.

The rearrangement joins TRBV10-2 to TRBJ2-3; 11 bases are shared with TRBD2. J lost 6 bases, V lost 5 bases, and 4 bases had no gene match. The CDR3 has 14 amino acids. The germline V gene encodes CDR1 WSHSY and CDR2 SAAADI. The CDR3 sequence is CASSLAGGRDTQYF. The CDR3 region has the DNA TGCGCCAGCAGTCTAGCGGGGGGTCGCGATACGCAGTATTTT.

The chain is built from TRBV19 and TRBJ2-6, with D perhaps TRBD1 (6 bases). Trimming stripped 0 bases from V and 5 bases from J, with 14 bases between. Looked up from germline, CDR1 is LNHDA and CDR2 is SQIVND (reference sequence). The CDR3 contains 17 residues. In nucleotides, the CDR3 is TGTGCCAGTAGTATAGATCCGCCGACAGGAAGGGCCAACGTCCTGACTTTC. Translation gives CASSIDPPTGRANVLTF.

The chain has TRBV2 and TRBJ2-7; D is perhaps TRBD1 (5 bases). Germline V gives CDR1 SNHLY, CDR2 FYNNEI. The ends were cut back, 1 base at V and 4 bases at J, with 8 bases in the middle. The CDR3 totals 13 residues. The CDR3 DNA follows: TGTGCCAGCAGTGAAGGCAGGGCTTACGAGCAGTACTTC. It translates to CASSEGRAYEQYF.

The CDR3 here is CASSPPALAGARGYTF. The CDR3 nucleotides read TGTGCCAGCAGCCCCCCGGCCTTGGCCGGGGCGCGGGGCTACACCTTC. The chain has TRBV7-9 and TRBJ1-2, with a weak D call TRBD1 (5 bases). This CDR3 spans 16 amino acids. Trimming pared 5 bases from V and 8 bases from J, leaving 24 bases between. CDR1 is SEHNR and CDR2 is FQNEAQ in the germline V gene (reference sequence).

The V and J genes are TRBV3-1 (or the pseudogene TRBV3-2) and TRBJ1-6; unclear D gene. V lost 4 bases and J lost 2, with 12 bases in between. Germline CDR1 reads LGHDT; CDR2 reads YNNKEL (reference sequence). The CDR3 runs to 16 residues. The CDR3 DNA reads as TGTGCCAGCAGCCCCCGCCGGATTACCTATAATTCACCCCTCCACTTT. Amino acids: CASSPRRITYNSPLHF.

The chain has TRBV9 and TRBJ2-7; D not resolved. V lost 3 bases and J lost 4, with 8 bases in between. This CDR3 comprises 12 residues. Looked up from germline, CDR1 is SGDLS and CDR2 is YYNGEE. This CDR3 is CASSGKGYEQYV. The CDR3 nucleotides are TGTGCCAGCAGCGGAAAGGGTTACGAGCAGTACGTC.